Listed here are 32 T cell receptor beta chains from one sample, sequenced in a study of blood T cell repertoires in COVID-19. Only in-frame clones appear in the TCRdb table, and some are missing; sequencing was by immunoSEQ multiplex PCR. The data show about 24,000 clones, about nine tenths seen once. The sample taken for sequencing was peripheral blood. Receptor source: a man in his 70s with acute or convalescent COVID-19.

This sequence joins TRBV28 and TRBJ2-1; possibly TRBD2 for D (6 bases). The ends were cut back, 6 bases at V and 6 bases at J, with 9 bases in the middle. Per the germline V gene, CDR1 is MDHEN and CDR2 is SYDVKM. This CDR3 region has 12 residues. This chain's CDR3 is CASRGLANEQFF. The DNA for the CDR3 is TGTGCCAGCAGGGGACTGGCCAATGAGCAGTTCTTC. The variable domain in full, completed from reference TRBV28 and TRBJ2-1, reads DVKVTQSSRYLVKRTGEKVFLECVQDMDHENMFWYRQDPGLGLRLIYFSYDVKMKEKGDIPEGYSVSREKKERFSLILESASTNQTSMYLCASRGLANEQFFGPGTRLTVL.

This rearrangement joins TRBV7-9 to TRBJ2-3; D unresolved. Deletions cut 2 bases from V and 1 base from J, with 7 bases between. This CDR3 has 14 residues. Germline V gene lookup returns CDR1 SEHNR and CDR2 FQNEAQ (reference sequence). The DNA for the CDR3 is TGTGCCAGCAGCTTAACTAAGGGCACAGATACGCAGTATTTT. It is translated as CASSLTKGTDTQYF.

The V call is TRBV2, the J call TRBJ1-1; 9 nucleotides match TRBD1. The V gene end was trimmed by 6 bases and the J gene end by 0 bases; junction bases not matched to a gene: 5. Germline CDR1 is SNHLY and CDR2 is FYNNEI. The CDR3 is 15 residues long. The CDR3 region is CASSGTGQMNTEAFF. CDR3 sequence (DNA): TGTGCCAGCAGCGGGACAGGGCAAATGAACACTGAAGCTTTCTTT.

This clone is medium-sized by share. V and J are TRBV5-1 and TRBJ1-6; tentative D call: TRBD1 (5 bases). V was cut by 0 bases and J by 8 bases, with 12 bases left in between. Germline V gene lookup returns CDR1 SGHRS and CDR2 YFSETQ. This CDR3 is 15 amino acids long. DNA of the CDR3: TGCGCCAGCAGCTTGGCAGGGTCGGTAGATTCACCCCTCCACTTT. It translates to CASSLAGSVDSPLHF. The full variable domain, in which reference TRBV5-1 and TRBJ1-6 provide the parts outside the CDR3, is KAGVTQTPRYLIKTRGQQVTLSCSPISGHRSVSWYQQTPGQGLQFLFEYFSETQRNKGNFPGRFSGRQFSNSRSEMNVSTLELGDSALYLCASSLAGSVDSPLHFGNGTRLTVT.

The chain couples TRBV5-4 to TRBJ2-3; 9 positions agree with TRBD1. CDR1 and CDR2 (germline): SGHNT, YYREEE (reference sequence). With 3 bases clipped from V and 2 bases from J, the junction kept 7 bases outside the gene matches. This CDR3 region has 16 residues. The CDR3 here is CASSSAGQGNTDTQYF. The CDR3, as DNA: TGTGCCAGCAGCTCTGCGGGACAGGGTAACACAGATACGCAGTATTTT.

V gene TRBV3-1 (or the pseudogene TRBV3-2) combines with J gene TRBJ1-2, with a tentative D call TRBD1 (6 bases). This CDR3 contains 13 residues. Trimming removed 3 bases from V and 8 bases from J, with 13 bases in between. Looked up from germline, CDR1 is LGHDT and CDR2 is YNNKEL (reference sequence). The CDR3 DNA reads as TGTGCCAGCAGCCATGGGGGGGCAGGCGGCTACACCTTC. Its translation: CASSHGGAGGYTF.

This chain connects TRBV9 to TRBJ1-4; D gene unclear. Trimming shortened V by 0 bases and J by 0 bases, and 6 bases separated the two germline ends. Germline CDR1 and CDR2: SGDLS and YYNGEE. The CDR3 length is 15 residues. The CDR3 loop reads CASSVGGATNEKLFF. CDR3 nucleotide sequence: TGTGCCAGCAGCGTAGGGGGAGCAACTAATGAAAAACTGTTTTTT.

This rearrangement joins TRBV2 to TRBJ2-7, with 10 bases that match TRBD2. The CDR3 length is 15 residues. The V segment lost 1 base and the J segment 5 bases; nucleotides outside the gene matches: 5. CDR1 SNHLY and CDR2 FYNNEI come from the germline V gene. The CDR3 bases are TGTGCCAGCAGTGAAGAGGCTAGCGGGAGACACGAGCAGTACTTC. Protein: CASSEEASGRHEQYF.

The sample holds one count of this clone. The V gene is TRBV27, the J gene TRBJ1-4, with D possibly TRBD1 on 5 matching bases. The CDR3 runs to 14 residues. V lost 3 bases and J lost 4, with 9 bases in between. CDR1 and CDR2 from the germline V gene are MNHEY and SMNVEV (reference sequence). The CDR3 loop is CASSFWGDNEKLFF. CDR3 bases: TGTGCCAGCAGTTTTTGGGGGGATAATGAAAAACTGTTTTTT. Full variable domain (missing parts from reference TRBV27 and TRBJ1-4): EAQVTQNPRYLITVTGKKLTVTCSQNMNHEYMSWYRQDPGLGLRQIYYSMNVEVTDKGDVPEGYKVSRKEKRNFPLILESPSPNQTSLYFCASSFWGDNEKLFFGSGTQLSVL.

This rearrangement joins TRBV12-5 to TRBJ2-2; 9 nucleotides line up with TRBD1. This CDR3 comprises 19 residues. Germline loops: CDR1 LGHNT, CDR2 FRNRAP. V shed 0 bases, J shed 3 bases, and the junction held 11 bases outside the gene matches. CDR3 region: CASGLVRDRARYHTGELFF. CDR3 sequence (DNA): TGTGCTAGTGGTTTGGTAAGGGACAGGGCCCGATACCACACCGGGGAGCTGTTTTTT.

This chain joins TRBV6-5 and TRBJ2-1; D perhaps matches TRBD1 (5 bases). The CDR3 contains 13 residues. From germline, CDR1 is MNHEY and CDR2 SVGAGI. Trimming removed 8 bases at V and 8 bases at J, with 16 bases between. The CDR3 protein is CASYGSRVYEQFF. The CDR3 DNA sequence: TGTGCCAGCTATGGCTCCAGGGTTTATGAGCAGTTCTTC.

The chain employs TRBV18 and TRBJ2-1; D not resolved. CDR3 length: 15 amino acids. CDR1 is KGHSH, CDR2 LQKENI, per germline. Trimming left V 5 bases short and J 0 bases short, with 11 bases between. The CDR3 region is CASSSRIDSYNEQFF. The CDR3 DNA sequence: TGTGCCAGCTCATCTAGGATAGACTCCTACAATGAGCAGTTCTTC.

The table lists this clone with a few counts. The chain couples TRBV6-5 to TRBJ2-7, with D tentatively TRBD2 (6 bases). Deletions cut 4 bases from V and 0 bases from J, with 10 bases between. This CDR3 contains 14 residues. In germline, CDR1 is MNHEY, CDR2 SVGAGI. The CDR3 DNA follows: TGTGCCAGCAGTTTGTGGCGGGACTCCTACGAGCAGTACTTC. Translated: CASSLWRDSYEQYF.

This sequence joins TRBV6-4 and TRBJ2-1; 11 nucleotides match TRBD2. The CDR3 length is 16 residues. Per germline, CDR1 MRHNA and CDR2 SNTAGT. The trim removed 0 bases at V and 7 bases at J, leaving 5 bases unmatched. CDR3 sequence reads: CASSDSRASGGNEQFF. CDR3 DNA sequence: TGTGCCAGCAGTGACTCACGGGCTAGCGGGGGGAATGAGCAGTTCTTC.

This chain links TRBV6-2 or TRBV6-3 with TRBJ1-2; D uncertain. The CDR3 runs to 13 residues. Trimming pared 2 bases from V and 6 bases from J, leaving 10 bases between. Germline V lookup: CDR1 MNHEY, CDR2 SVGEGT. The CDR3 region is CASSYEVIDGYTF. The CDR3 region has the DNA TGTGCCAGCAGTTACGAGGTGATTGATGGCTACACCTTC.

About this clone: One end of the junction is discordant with germline, which a read error may explain. J is TRBJ2-7 and V is TRBV2; tentatively, D is TRBD2 (7 bases). This CDR3 is 14 amino acids long. CDR1 is SNHLY and CDR2 is FYNNEI in the germline V gene. CDR3 protein: CASGEGGTSYEQYF. The CDR3 bases are TGTGCCAGCGGTGAGGGGGGGACCTCCTACGAGCAGTACTTC.

The gene calls are TRBV11-2 and TRBJ1-1; possible D gene TRBD1, 5 bases. Trimming left V 5 bases short and J 1 base short, with 14 bases between. Germline CDR1 SGHAT, CDR2 FQNNGV. The CDR3 spans 15 residues. As DNA, the CDR3 is TGTGCCAGCAGCCCCACGGGGGGAAAGAACACTGAAGCTTTCTTT. This encodes CASSPTGGKNTEAFF. The full variable domain, in which reference TRBV11-2 and TRBJ1-1 provide the parts outside the CDR3, is EAGVAQSPRYKIIEKRQSVAFWCNPISGHATLYWYQQILGQGPKLLIQFQNNGVVDDSQLPKDRFSAERLKGVDSTLKIQPAKLEDSAVYLCASSPTGGKNTEAFFGQGTRLTVV.

This sequence joins TRBV11-2 and TRBJ2-7; tentatively, D is TRBD2 (6 bases). V lost 0 bases and J 4 bases, leaving 13 bases between the germline ends. The germline gives CDR1 SGHAT, CDR2 FQNNGV. The CDR3 is 15 amino acids. This CDR3 is CASSLEGGIRYEQYF. The CDR3 region has the DNA TGTGCCAGCAGCTTAGAGGGAGGTATTAGGTACGAGCAGTACTTC.

This clone was counted a single time. The chain couples TRBV4-1 to TRBJ2-1; D remains unclear. This CDR3 has 12 amino acids. Germline values: CDR1 MGHRA, CDR2 YSYEKL. V lost 2 bases, J lost 6 bases, and 5 bases lay in between. CDR3 residues: CASSQLFNEQFF. CDR3 coding DNA: TGCGCCAGCAGCCAACTCTTCAATGAGCAGTTCTTC.

V gene TRBV7-3 combines with J gene TRBJ1-6, with TRBD1 identical over 7 bases. J was trimmed by 10 bases and V by 3 bases; bases with no gene match: 12. This CDR3 is built from 16 residues. Looked up from germline, CDR1 is SGHTA and CDR2 is FQGTGA. The CDR3 sequence is CASSFDTGVFCSPLHF. CDR3 nucleotides: TGTGCCAGCAGCTTCGATACAGGGGTCTTTTGCTCACCCCTCCACTTT. The whole variable domain, remainder taken from reference TRBV7-3 and TRBJ1-6, is GAGVSQTPSNKVTEKGKYVELRCDPISGHTALYWYRQSLGQGPEFLIYFQGTGAADDSGLPNDRFFAVRPEGSVSTLKIQRTERGDSAVYLCASSFDTGVFCSPLHFGNGTRLTVT.

The V call is TRBV10-3, the J call TRBJ1-2, with TRBD1 identical over 7 bases. The CDR3 length is 14 residues. Germline V gene lookup returns CDR1 ENHRY and CDR2 SYGVKD. Trimming cost V 3 bases and J 6 bases; bases outside gene matches: 7. The CDR3 nucleotides read TGTGCCATCAGTGATCCCGGGACAGAGAATGGCTACACCTTC. Amino acid sequence: CAISDPGTENGYTF.

This sequence joins TRBV2 and TRBJ2-5; 7 nucleotides align to TRBD2. There are 14 residues in the CDR3. The germline gives CDR1 SNHLY, CDR2 FYNNEI. With V trimmed by 8 bases and J by 1 base, 7 bases remained unmatched. The CDR3 nucleotides are TGTGCCAGCGTGCGGCGGGAGCGCCAAGAGACCCAGTACTTC. Residues: CASVRRERQETQYF.

This rearrangement joins TRBV6-5 to TRBJ1-2, with 7 positions matching TRBD1. CDR3 length: 15 residues. V was pared by 7 bases and J by 4 bases, with 12 bases of the junction left unmatched. Germline V gene lookup returns CDR1 MNHEY and CDR2 SVGAGI. CDR3 sequence (DNA): TGTGCCAGCACTCGGGACAGAAATCCCTTCTATGGCTACACCTTC. Its protein is CASTRDRNPFYGYTF.

The chain is built from TRBV5-4 and TRBJ2-1; D is unclear. The V end lost 0 bases, the J end lost 7 bases, and 8 bases lay between the germline ends. Germline V CDR1 and CDR2: SGHNT, YYREEE (reference sequence). The CDR3 sequence is 13 residues long. The CDR3 DNA reads as TGTGCCAGCAGCTTGGACCGCCAGAATGAGCAGTTCTTC. This translates into CASSLDRQNEQFF.

This clone is large. The V and J genes are TRBV30 and TRBJ1-6; 7 bases agree with TRBD1. After removal of 7 bases from V and 0 bases from J, the junction contained 9 bases not matched to a gene. The CDR3 is 16 amino acids. Germline CDR1 is GTSNPN and CDR2 is SVGIG (reference sequence). CDR3 DNA sequence: TGTGCCTTACAGGGGCAGAAGAGCTCCTATAATTCACCCCTCCACTTT. The encoded protein is CALQGQKSSYNSPLHF.

The rearrangement links TRBV9 to TRBJ2-7; a possible D gene is TRBD1 (7 bases). The CDR3 contains 14 residues. The germline V gene has CDR1 SGDLS and CDR2 YYNGEE. Trimming removed 0 bases from V and 4 bases from J, with 11 bases in between. CDR3 region: CASSVGRGEYEQYF. CDR3 nucleotide sequence: TGTGCCAGCAGCGTAGGCAGGGGGGAATACGAGCAGTACTTC.

V gene TRBV9 combines with J gene TRBJ2-5; D is unclear. V shed 3 bases and J shed 2 bases, with 11 bases lying between them. The CDR3 is 14 amino acids. The germline gives CDR1 SGDLS, CDR2 YYNGEE. CDR3 sequence (DNA): TGTGCCAGCAGCGCTCCTCTGAGGCAAGAGACCCAGTACTTC. It translates to CASSAPLRQETQYF. The whole variable domain, filled in from reference TRBV9 and TRBJ2-5, reads DSGVTQTPKHLITATGQRVTLRCSPRSGDLSVYWYQQSLDQGLQFLIQYYNGEERAKGNILERFSAQQFPDLHSELNLSSLELGDSALYFCASSAPLRQETQYFGPGTRLLVL.

The V gene is TRBV4-1, the J gene TRBJ2-7; TRBD1 matches at 7 bases. In germline, CDR1 is MGHRA, CDR2 YSYEKL. The CDR3 covers 16 residues. V gave up 0 bases and J gave up 5 bases; unmatched junction bases: 10. CDR3 in DNA: TGCGCCAGCAGCCAAGATCGAACAGGGGTAAGCCACGAGCAGTACTTC. It is translated as CASSQDRTGVSHEQYF.

The rearrangement joins TRBV7-2 to TRBJ2-1, with a tentative D call TRBD2 (6 bases). V lost 5 bases, J lost 9 bases, and 20 bases lay in between. The CDR3 has 15 residues. Germline CDR1 SGHTA, CDR2 FQGNSA. CDR3 sequence: CASSPVGGLWGEQFF. The DNA of the CDR3 is TGTGCCAGCAGCCCAGTGGGGGGTCTTTGGGGTGAGCAGTTCTTC.

This chain uses TRBV21-1 with TRBJ2-1; the D call in the table, TRBD2, was not verified against the DNA. TRBV21-1 is an annotated pseudogene. CDR3 length: 13 residues. CDR3 nucleotide sequence: TGTGCCCGGACTGGCGGGCCTTACAATGAGCAGTTCTTC. It is translated as CARTGGPYNEQFF.

The chain joins TRBV19 to TRBJ2-1, with TRBD2 identical over 12 bases. Germline CDR1 is LNHDA and CDR2 is SQIVND (reference sequence). V lost 1 base and J lost 7; bases outside the gene matches: 14. This CDR3 has 19 residues. CDR3 protein: CASSIVFLGLAGVGNEQFF. In nucleotides, the CDR3 is TGTGCCAGTAGTATAGTTTTTTTGGGACTAGCGGGTGTTGGGAATGAGCAGTTCTTC.

The chain employs TRBV11-2 and TRBJ2-6, with 9 bases matching TRBD2. CDR1 and CDR2 (germline): SGHAT, FQNNGV. V lost 5 bases, J lost 6 bases, and 17 bases stayed unmatched. There are 19 residues in the CDR3. The CDR3 coding sequence is TGTGCCAGCAGCGCGCCCCAGGGACTAGCTCTGCCTGTGGCCAACGTCCTGACTTTC. Translating gives CASSAPQGLALPVANVLTF.